The 24 T cell receptor beta chains below were found in one sample sequenced in a study of CD8 T cells in Susac syndrome. An input of about 0.45 to 1 ug of RNA was subjected to reverse transcription using random hexamers. TCRdb reprocessed the immunoSEQ multiplex PCR reads via MiXCR and lists one record per CDR3 protein. The data show about 280,000 distinct CDR3 sequences, 85% seen once. What was sequenced was CD8+ T cells from PBMCs. These receptors originate from a human donor with multiple sclerosis.

The chain has TRBV27 and TRBJ2-2; tentative D call: TRBD2 (6 bases). From germline, CDR1 is MNHEY and CDR2 SMNVEV (reference sequence). Trimming pared 7 bases from V and 3 bases from J, leaving 12 bases between. This CDR3 contains 14 residues. The CDR3 DNA follows: TGTGCCAGCACTTCCTGGAGGGACACCGGGGAGCTGTTTTTT. Protein: CASTSWRDTGELFF.

The chain has TRBV6-5 and TRBJ2-7, with 7 bases lining up with TRBD2. Germline lookup yields CDR1 MNHEY and CDR2 SVGAGI. The CDR3 contains 19 residues. J lost 2 bases, V lost 0 bases, and 16 bases had no gene match. The CDR3 reads CASSYSSKVGLAATYEQYF. In DNA, the CDR3 is TGTGCCAGCAGTTACTCGAGTAAGGTGGGGCTAGCGGCCACCTACGAGCAGTACTTC.

The chain carries TRBV27 and TRBJ2-3; 11 bases match TRBD2. Germline trimming cut 5 bases from V and 5 bases from J; bases unmatched to any gene: 6. CDR1 MNHEY and CDR2 SMNVEV come from the germline V gene (reference sequence). The CDR3 is made up of 15 amino acids. In nucleotides, the CDR3 is TGTGCCAGCAGTACGGGGACTAGCGGAGGAGATACGCAGTATTTT. It specifies CASSTGTSGGDTQYF.

This clonotype has more than one count but fewer than ten. The chain is built from TRBV3-1 and TRBJ1-2; the D gene is possibly TRBD1 (5 bases). CDR3 length: 15 residues. CDR1 LGHDT and CDR2 YNNKEL come from the germline V gene (reference sequence). V lost 5 bases, J lost 4 bases, and 17 bases lay in between. The CDR3 reads CASSSTREGSYGYTF. DNA of the CDR3: TGTGCCAGCAGCTCTACCCGGGAGGGGTCCTATGGCTACACCTTC.

In its sample, this clonotype was seen once. This chain uses TRBV2 with TRBJ1-1; the D is unclear. The CDR3 totals 8 residues. CDR1 is SNHLY, CDR2 FYNNEI, per germline. The ends were cut back, 3 bases at V and 11 bases at J, with 1 base in the middle. CDR3 region: CASSDAFF. CDR3 DNA sequence: TGTGCCAGCAGTGATGCTTTCTTT. Complete variable domain (other parts from reference TRBV2 and TRBJ1-1): EPEVTQTPSHQVTQMGQEVILRCVPISNHLYFYWYRQILGQKVEFLVSFYNNEISEKSEIFDDQFSVERPDGSNFTLKIRSTKLEDSAMYFCASSDAFFGQGTRLTVV.

The chain uses TRBV27 and TRBJ2-1, with 9 bases that match TRBD1. The CDR3 extends over 17 amino acids. The V gene end was trimmed by 6 bases and the J gene end by 4 bases; junction bases not matched to a gene: 13. From germline, CDR1 is MNHEY and CDR2 SMNVEV (reference sequence). Here the CDR3 reads CASRRGTGTGSYNEQFF. CDR3 DNA: TGTGCCAGCAGGCGCGGGACCGGGACAGGGTCTTACAATGAGCAGTTCTTC.

The rearrangement uses TRBV4-1 and TRBJ2-4; D is perhaps TRBD2 (6 bases). V lost 1 base and J lost 7, with 17 bases in between. Per germline, CDR1 MGHRA and CDR2 YSYEKL. The CDR3 length is 16 residues. As DNA, the CDR3 is TGCGCCAGCAGCCAAGGGGCGGCGGGGCCCGGGAACATTCAGTACTTC. Protein: CASSQGAAGPGNIQYF.

The chain employs TRBV2 and TRBJ1-1; no reliable D call. Germline loops: CDR1 SNHLY, CDR2 FYNNEI. There are 15 residues in the CDR3. With 3 bases removed from V and 2 bases from J, the gap between germline ends came to 13 bases. The CDR3 loop is CASSEIGHLNTEAFF. CDR3 nucleotides: TGTGCCAGCAGTGAGATAGGGCACCTAAACACTGAAGCTTTCTTT.

This clonotype was counted a few times. CDR3: CASSMDEYVEYF. Here the CDR3 DNA reads TGTGCCAGCAGTATGGATGAATATGTTGAGTACTTC. The chain links TRBV28 to TRBJ2-5, with D hard to call. CDR3 length: 12 amino acids. CDR1 and CDR2 from the germline V gene are MDHEN and SYDVKM. The V gene lost 5 bases and the J gene lost 12 bases, with 16 bases spanning the gap.

The rearrangement links TRBV29-1 to TRBJ2-7, with 12 nucleotides matching TRBD2. The CDR3 is made up of 14 amino acids. With V trimmed by 7 bases and J by 2 bases, 6 bases remained unmatched. Germline V CDR1 and CDR2: SQVTM, ANQGSEA. CDR3 sequence: CSAASGRDPYEQYF. In DNA, the CDR3 is TGCAGCGCCGCTAGCGGGAGGGACCCCTACGAGCAGTACTTC.

The chain combines TRBV4-1 with TRBJ2-7, with 10 bases lining up with TRBD1. The CDR3 sequence is 15 residues long. The germline V gene encodes CDR1 MGHRA and CDR2 YSYEKL. J lost 0 bases, V lost 4 bases, and 3 bases had no gene match. Here the CDR3 DNA reads TGCGCCAGCAGCCCGGGACAGGGGAGCTCCTACGAGCAGTACTTC. This encodes CASSPGQGSSYEQYF.

The genes are TRBV29-1 and TRBJ1-2; D possibly corresponds to TRBD1 (5 bases). The CDR3 runs to 15 residues. The germline V gene encodes CDR1 SQVTM and CDR2 ANQGSEA. Trimming stripped 2 bases from V and 3 bases from J, with 16 bases between. The CDR3 coding sequence is TGCAGCGTTGAACCAGGCTGGGGGACGGACTATGGCTACACCTTC. Amino acids: CSVEPGWGTDYGYTF.

The chain links TRBV20-1 to TRBJ2-7; the match to TRBD2 covers 13 bases. CDR3 length: 15 residues. Unmatched junction bases numbered 2, after V lost 0 bases and J lost 3 bases. The germline V gene encodes CDR1 DFQATT and CDR2 SNEGSKA (reference sequence). In nucleotides, the CDR3 is TGCAGTGCTAGAGATGGACTAGCGGGAGTCTACGAGCAGTACTTC. Protein product: CSARDGLAGVYEQYF.

This sequence joins TRBV6-1 and TRBJ1-1; D might be TRBD1 (6 bases). This CDR3 region has 16 residues. Deletions cut 2 bases from V and 1 base from J, with 14 bases between. Germline CDR1 reads MNHNS; CDR2 reads SASEGT. The CDR3 DNA is TGTGCCAGCAGTGAATTGGCGTGGGACAAGAACACTGAAGCTTTCTTT. Its translation: CASSELAWDKNTEAFF.

This sequence joins TRBV18 and TRBJ2-5; 8 bases line up with TRBD1. After removal of 3 bases from V and 4 bases from J, the junction contained 10 bases not matched to a gene. The CDR3 consists of 16 residues. Germline V gene sequence: CDR1 KGHSH, CDR2 LQKENI. The chain's CDR3 is CASSPPRTGLTETQYF. CDR3 nucleotides: TGTGCCAGCTCACCGCCTAGGACAGGGCTAACAGAGACCCAGTACTTC.

The chain carries TRBV20-1 and TRBJ2-6, with D maybe TRBD1 (6 bases). CDR1 and CDR2 (germline): DFQATT, SNEGSKA (reference sequence). CDR3 length equals 17 residues. The V and J ends lost 6 bases and 0 bases respectively, with 18 bases between them. This chain's CDR3 is CSARRTAGRSGANVLTF. The CDR3 bases are TGCAGTGCCCGTCGGACAGCCGGGCGCTCTGGGGCCAACGTCCTGACTTTC.

The chain uses TRBV12-3 or TRBV12-4 and TRBJ2-3, with D hard to call. The CDR3 sequence is 13 residues long. Trimming stripped 4 bases from V and 6 bases from J, with 11 bases between. CDR3 nucleotides: TGTGCCAGCAGTTCGTCCGTCTCTGATACGCAGTATTTT. Encoded protein: CASSSSVSDTQYF.

The chain recombines TRBV27 with TRBJ2-1, with D possibly matching TRBD2 (6 bases). The germline gives CDR1 MNHEY, CDR2 SMNVEV (reference sequence). The germline V and J ends were trimmed by 10 bases and 2 bases, with 18 bases remaining between them. This CDR3 has 15 residues. The CDR3, as DNA: TGTGCCACCACCCCGGGGACTTATGCCTACAATGAGCAGTTCTTC. This codes for CATTPGTYAYNEQFF.

The rearrangement joins TRBV9 to TRBJ1-3, with D possibly TRBD1 on 5 matching bases. The CDR3 spans 18 residues. V lost 0 bases and J lost 1, with 17 bases in between. Germline V CDR1 and CDR2: SGDLS, YYNGEE. CDR3 bases: TGTGCCAGCAGCGTAGACCCTACAGGTCCGCAGTCTGGAAACACCATATATTTT. Translating gives CASSVDPTGPQSGNTIYF.

This chain connects TRBV4-1 to TRBJ2-1; 14 positions agree with TRBD2. This CDR3 comprises 16 residues. Trimming removed 2 bases from V and 8 bases from J; junction bases left unmatched: 5. Germline V gene sequence: CDR1 MGHRA, CDR2 YSYEKL. CDR3 sequence (DNA): TGCGCCAGCAGCCAACCGACTAGCGGGAGGGGATATGAGCAGTTCTTC. Its translation: CASSQPTSGRGYEQFF.

The chain employs TRBV9 and TRBJ2-1; 10 positions match TRBD2. V shed 0 bases and J 6 bases; nucleotides not matched to a gene: 3. The V gene's germline CDR1 is SGDLS and CDR2 YYNGEE. This CDR3 is built from 15 residues. CDR3 in DNA: TGTGCCAGCAGCGTAGAAAGCGGGAGGGCCAATGAGCAGTTCTTC. Amino acid sequence: CASSVESGRANEQFF.

The CDR3 sequence: CASSSAREQFF. In DNA, the CDR3 is TGTGCCAGCAGCTCCGCGCGGGAGCAGTTCTTC. The chain carries TRBV2 and TRBJ2-1; D call uncertain. The CDR3 length is 11 residues. V dropped 6 bases and J dropped 10 bases, with 10 bases sitting between them. Germline CDR1 is SNHLY and CDR2 is FYNNEI.

The V and J genes are TRBV2 and TRBJ2-2, with D possibly called TRBD1 or TRBD2 (5 bases each). CDR1 is SNHLY, CDR2 FYNNEI, per germline. CDR3 length: 18 residues. The V end lost 1 base, the J end lost 5 bases, and 20 bases lay between the germline ends. CDR3 sequence reads: CASSEVPGAPRQTGELFF. As DNA, the CDR3 is TGTGCCAGCAGTGAAGTCCCCGGGGCGCCCCGTCAGACCGGGGAGCTGTTTTTT.

V gene TRBV30 combines with J gene TRBJ1-5; D unclear. Germline loops: CDR1 GTSNPN, CDR2 SVGIG (reference sequence). Between the trimmed V and J ends, which lost 2 bases and 9 bases, there was a span of 8 bases. This CDR3 is 11 amino acids long. CDR3 loop: CAWSMSGPQHF. In nucleotides, the CDR3 is TGTGCCTGGAGTATGTCCGGGCCCCAGCATTTT.